A single sample is the source of the 19 T cell receptor beta chains below, sequenced in a study of T cell repertoires in aging, cancer and after chemotherapy. Peripheral blood genomic DNA, not sorted cells or RNA, was the template. Multiplex touch-down PCR with TRB-A/B primers amplified rearranged V-D-J TRB sequences. TCRdb independently ran MiXCR on the multiplex PCR reads; one entry per CDR3 protein. The table has roughly 4,100 distinct CDR3 sequences, under 30% seen once. Sample: blood. The receptors here all came from a human donor with a solid tumor.

The chain joins TRBV12-3 or TRBV12-4 to TRBJ2-3; D might be TRBD2 (7 bases). V was cut by 5 bases and J by 0 bases, with 21 bases left in between. The CDR3 is 18 amino acids. The CDR3 DNA reads as TGTGCCAGCAGTACCCCAGGGGCGGGAGTCATGAGCACAGATACGCAGTATTTT. This translates into CASSTPGAGVMSTDTQYF.

This clonotype rates as medium-sized. The genes are TRBV19 and TRBJ2-1, with 7 bases identical to TRBD1. Germline-derived CDR1 and CDR2 are LNHDA and SQIVND (reference sequence). CDR3 length: 13 residues. With V trimmed by 4 bases and J by 6 bases, 3 bases remained unmatched. The CDR3 reads CASSTGTVNEQFF. Here the CDR3 DNA reads TGTGCCAGTAGTACGGGGACAGTCAATGAGCAGTTCTTC.

Within the sample, this clonotype is medium-sized. The chain uses TRBV18 and TRBJ2-2, with D possibly TRBD1 on 5 matching bases. Germline loops: CDR1 KGHSH, CDR2 LQKENI. The CDR3 is 15 amino acids. Trimming stripped 2 bases from V and 1 base from J, with 8 bases between. The CDR3 DNA follows: TGTGCCAGCTCACCATCAGGGTTGAACACCGGGGAGCTGTTTTTT. As protein: CASSPSGLNTGELFF.

The CDR3 DNA is TGTGCCTGGAGTCGCCGCCTGGCGGCCGGTTTAGATACGCAGTATTTT. Translation: CAWSRRLAAGLDTQYF. This chain uses TRBV30 with TRBJ2-3; D call uncertain. The CDR3 totals 16 residues. Trimming took off 2 bases at V and 5 bases at J, with 20 bases between the two ends. Germline V gene sequence: CDR1 GTSNPN, CDR2 SVGIG (reference sequence).

The table lists this clonotype with a few counts. This rearrangement joins TRBV5-1 to TRBJ2-3; weak D call: TRBD1 (6 bases). The CDR3 loop spans 13 amino acids. Trimming pared 4 bases from V and 0 bases from J, leaving 6 bases between. Germline-derived CDR1 and CDR2 are SGHRS and YFSETQ. The chain's CDR3 is CASSRGSTDTQYF. CDR3 coding DNA: TGCGCCAGCAGCAGGGGGAGCACAGATACGCAGTATTTT.

In its sample, this clonotype was seen a few times. The chain couples TRBV7-2 to TRBJ2-3; 7 bases align to TRBD2. CDR3 length equals 14 residues. Germline trimming cut 5 bases from V and 8 bases from J; bases unmatched to any gene: 10. Germline V CDR1 and CDR2: SGHTA, FQGNSA. As DNA, the CDR3 is TGTGCCAGCAGCCCCGCTCCTGGGGGGGGTACGCAGTATTTT. Protein: CASSPAPGGGTQYF. Together with reference TRBV7-2 and TRBJ2-3, the CDR3 gives the full variable domain: GAGVSQSPSNKVTEKGKDVELRCDPISGHTALYWYRQSLGQGLEFLIYFQGNSAPDKSGLPSDRFSAERTGGSVSTLTIQRTQQEDSAVYLCASSPAPGGGTQYFGPGTRLTVL.

The sample holds one count of this clonotype. The junction shows a germline mismatch at one end, possibly a read error. The chain links TRBV14 to TRBJ2-3; 8 positions match TRBD2. This CDR3 comprises 14 residues. From germline, CDR1 is SGHDN and CDR2 FVKESK. The CDR3 here is CASSRAGGTNTQYF. In nucleotides, the CDR3 is TGTGCCAGCAGCCGTGCGGGAGGCACAAATACGCAGTATTTT.

The chain employs TRBV27 and TRBJ1-6; D uncertain. Germline CDR1 and CDR2: MNHEY and SMNVEV (reference sequence). The CDR3 sequence is 12 residues long. V was cut by 4 bases and J by 9 bases, with 7 bases left in between. CDR3 residues: CASSYFGSPLHF. CDR3 DNA sequence: TGTGCCAGCAGTTATTTTGGTTCACCCCTCCACTTT.

Within the sample, this clonotype is hyperexpanded. This chain uses TRBV5-5 with TRBJ1-1; D is unresolved. This CDR3 has 13 residues. V gave up 5 bases and J gave up 0 bases, with 8 bases separating them. Per the germline V gene, CDR1 is SGHKS and CDR2 is YYEKEE (reference sequence). The CDR3 bases are TGTGCCAGCAGGGTCGACTTGAACACTGAAGCTTTCTTT. This translates into CASRVDLNTEAFF.

By proportion, this clonotype is medium-sized. The chain uses TRBV27 and TRBJ2-3; 9 nucleotides align to TRBD2. Germline V CDR1 and CDR2: MNHEY, SMNVEV (reference sequence). The CDR3 runs 15 residues. Trimming cost V 10 bases and J 2 bases; bases outside gene matches: 10. The CDR3 here is CATRRLAGLTDTQYF. CDR3 bases: TGTGCCACGCGGCGGCTAGCGGGGCTCACAGATACGCAGTATTTT.

This clonotype is categorized as medium-sized. The CDR3 DNA sequence: TGTGCCAGTAGTATGGAGGGAGGGCTCTGGGATGAGCAGTTCTTC. This codes for CASSMEGGLWDEQFF. This sequence joins TRBV19 and TRBJ2-1; 7 bases agree with TRBD2. CDR1 and CDR2 (germline): LNHDA, SQIVND (reference sequence). The V gene end was trimmed by 3 bases and the J gene end by 8 bases; junction bases not matched to a gene: 10. The CDR3 spans 15 residues.

Relative to its sample, this clonotype is medium-sized (0.01 to 0.1%). The chain combines TRBV10-3 with TRBJ2-2; 12 bases are a match to TRBD2. The CDR3 runs 17 residues. Germline V gene sequence: CDR1 ENHRY, CDR2 SYGVKD. The J segment lost 5 bases and the V segment lost 0 bases, leaving 4 bases of the junction unmatched. DNA of the CDR3: TGTGCCATCAGTGAGTCAGGACTAGCGGGGATTACCGGGGAGCTGTTTTTT. This gives the protein CAISESGLAGITGELFF.

This clonotype is judged medium-sized. The CDR3 loop is CASMWTKLAGGKYNEQFF. CDR3 sequence (DNA): TGTGCCAGCATGTGGACTAAACTAGCGGGAGGAAAATACAATGAGCAGTTCTTC. V and J are TRBV27 and TRBJ2-1; TRBD2 agrees at 12 bases. Unmatched junction bases numbered 14, after V lost 7 bases and J lost 4 bases. Germline loops: CDR1 MNHEY, CDR2 SMNVEV (reference sequence). This CDR3 is 18 amino acids long.

For this clonotype: A read error may be the cause here, since a much bigger clone is one base away. Written as DNA, the CDR3 is TGTGCCGGCACCAAGACAGGGGTTGTCGGGGAGCTGTTTTTT. Its translation is CAGTKTGVVGELFF. The rearrangement uses TRBV12-3 or TRBV12-4 and TRBJ2-2, with 8 bases lining up with TRBD1. The CDR3 spans 14 residues. Trimming removed 11 bases from V and 7 bases from J; junction bases left unmatched: 12.

This clonotype was counted between two and nine times. The rearrangement links TRBV5-1 to TRBJ2-7; D is unclear. The CDR3 extends over 14 amino acids. V shed 0 bases and J shed 1 base, with 8 bases lying between them. Per germline, CDR1 SGHRS and CDR2 YFSETQ. CDR3 sequence reads: CASSLGVRSYEQYF. As DNA, the CDR3 is TGCGCCAGCAGCTTGGGCGTCAGATCCTACGAGCAGTACTTC. Full variable domain (missing parts from reference TRBV5-1 and TRBJ2-7): KAGVTQTPRYLIKTRGQQVTLSCSPISGHRSVSWYQQTPGQGLQFLFEYFSETQRNKGNFPGRFSGRQFSNSRSEMNVSTLELGDSALYLCASSLGVRSYEQYFGPGTRLTVT.

This clonotype qualifies as medium-sized (0.01 to 0.1%). The chain has TRBV19 and TRBJ2-7, with TRBD2 matching over 11 bases. J lost 2 bases, V lost 5 bases, and 8 bases had no gene match. The CDR3 length is 16 residues. Germline CDR1 and CDR2: LNHDA and SQIVND (reference sequence). The CDR3 DNA is TGTGCCAGTAGTCCGTTAGCGGGAGGGAACCCCTACGAGCAGTACTTC. Translated, it gives CASSPLAGGNPYEQYF.

V is TRBV5-4 and J is TRBJ1-6, with D possibly being TRBD1 (6 bases). Germline loops: CDR1 SGHNT, CDR2 YYREEE (reference sequence). CDR3 length: 17 residues. V shed 0 bases and J shed 7 bases, with 17 bases lying between them. The chain's CDR3 is CASSLGIRGGGNSPLHF. The CDR3 coding sequence is TGTGCCAGCAGCTTGGGAATACGTGGGGGCGGAAATTCACCCCTCCACTTT.

V and J are TRBV6-4 and TRBJ2-1; no clear D. The CDR3 extends over 12 amino acids. The germline V and J ends were trimmed by 8 bases and 0 bases, with 5 bases remaining between them. Germline V CDR1 and CDR2: MRHNA, SNTAGT. This chain's CDR3 is CASRSSYNEQFF. The CDR3 bases are TGTGCCAGCCGAAGCTCCTACAATGAGCAGTTCTTC.

By share, this clonotype counts as medium-sized. The rearrangement links TRBV7-9 to TRBJ2-2; D gene uncertain. V was clipped by 7 bases and J by 5 bases, with 8 bases between them. This CDR3 comprises 12 residues. Germline V gene sequence: CDR1 SEHNR, CDR2 FQNEAQ (reference sequence). The CDR3 here is CASKGWTGELFF. Written as DNA, the CDR3 is TGTGCCAGCAAAGGGTGGACCGGGGAGCTGTTTTTT.